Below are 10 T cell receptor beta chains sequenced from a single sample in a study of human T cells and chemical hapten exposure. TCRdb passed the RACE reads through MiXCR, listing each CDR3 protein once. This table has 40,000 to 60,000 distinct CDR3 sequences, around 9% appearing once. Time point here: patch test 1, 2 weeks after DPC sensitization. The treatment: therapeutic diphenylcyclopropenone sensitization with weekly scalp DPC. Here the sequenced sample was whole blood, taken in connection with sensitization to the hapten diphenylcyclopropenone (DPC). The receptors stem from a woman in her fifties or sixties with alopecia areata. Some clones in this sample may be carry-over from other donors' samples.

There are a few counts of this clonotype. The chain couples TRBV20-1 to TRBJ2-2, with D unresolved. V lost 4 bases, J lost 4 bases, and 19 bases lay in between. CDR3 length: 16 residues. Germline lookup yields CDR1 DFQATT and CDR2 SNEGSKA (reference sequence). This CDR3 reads CSATPPIRVGTGELFF. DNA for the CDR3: TGCAGTGCTACTCCGCCGATTAGAGTGGGCACCGGGGAGCTGTTTTTT.

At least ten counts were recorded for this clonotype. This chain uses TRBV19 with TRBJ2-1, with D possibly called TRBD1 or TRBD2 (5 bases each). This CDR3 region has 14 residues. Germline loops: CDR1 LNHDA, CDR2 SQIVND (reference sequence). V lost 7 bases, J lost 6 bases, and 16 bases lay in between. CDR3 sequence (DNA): TGTGCCAGTACTCCGGGGACCGGACTCAATGAGCAGTTCTTC. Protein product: CASTPGTGLNEQFF.

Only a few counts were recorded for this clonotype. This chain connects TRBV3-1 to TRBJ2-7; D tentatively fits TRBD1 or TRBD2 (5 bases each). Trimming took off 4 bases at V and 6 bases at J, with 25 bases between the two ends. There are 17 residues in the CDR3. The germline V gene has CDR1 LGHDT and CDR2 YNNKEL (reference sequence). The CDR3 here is CASSPFIFPGTPGEQYF. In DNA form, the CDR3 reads TGTGCCAGCAGCCCTTTTATTTTCCCCGGGACCCCTGGCGAGCAGTACTTC.

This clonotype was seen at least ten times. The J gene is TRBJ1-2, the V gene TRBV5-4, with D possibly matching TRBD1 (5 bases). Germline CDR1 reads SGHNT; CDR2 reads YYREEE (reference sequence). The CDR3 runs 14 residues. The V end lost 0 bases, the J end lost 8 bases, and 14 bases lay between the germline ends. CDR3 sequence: CASSLASREGGYTF. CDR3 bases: TGTGCCAGCAGCTTGGCTTCCAGGGAGGGCGGCTACACCTTC.

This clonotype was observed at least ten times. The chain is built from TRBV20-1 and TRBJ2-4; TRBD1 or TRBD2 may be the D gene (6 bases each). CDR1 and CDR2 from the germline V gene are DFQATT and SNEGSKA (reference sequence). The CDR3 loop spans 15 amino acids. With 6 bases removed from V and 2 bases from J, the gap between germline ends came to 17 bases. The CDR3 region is CSAQGGSDTKNIQYF. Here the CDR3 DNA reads TGCAGTGCCCAAGGGGGGAGTGATACCAAAAACATTCAGTACTTC.

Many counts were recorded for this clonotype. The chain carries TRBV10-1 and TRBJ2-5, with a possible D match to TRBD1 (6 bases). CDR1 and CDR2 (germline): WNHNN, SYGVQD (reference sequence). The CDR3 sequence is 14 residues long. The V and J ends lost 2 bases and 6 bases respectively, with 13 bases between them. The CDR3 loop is CASSETGSRKTQYF. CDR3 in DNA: TGCGCCAGCAGTGAGACAGGGTCCAGAAAGACCCAGTACTTC.

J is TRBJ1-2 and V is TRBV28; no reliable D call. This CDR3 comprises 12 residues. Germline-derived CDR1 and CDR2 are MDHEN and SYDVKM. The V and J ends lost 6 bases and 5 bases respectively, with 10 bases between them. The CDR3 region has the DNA TGTGCCAGCAGGGGAAATCTTTATGGCTACACCTTC. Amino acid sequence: CASRGNLYGYTF.

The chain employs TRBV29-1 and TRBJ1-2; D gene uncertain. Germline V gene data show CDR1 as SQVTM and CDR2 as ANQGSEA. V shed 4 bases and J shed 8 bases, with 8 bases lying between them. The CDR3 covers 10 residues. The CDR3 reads CSVASGGYTF. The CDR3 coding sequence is TGCAGCGTTGCCAGTGGAGGCTACACCTTC.

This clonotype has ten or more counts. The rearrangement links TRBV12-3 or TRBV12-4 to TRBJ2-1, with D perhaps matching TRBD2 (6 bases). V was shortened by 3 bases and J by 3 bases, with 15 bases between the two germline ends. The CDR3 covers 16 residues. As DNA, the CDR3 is TGTGCCAGCAGTTTGGCTCGCGGGGAGAGCTACAATGAGCAGTTCTTC. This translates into CASSLARGESYNEQFF.

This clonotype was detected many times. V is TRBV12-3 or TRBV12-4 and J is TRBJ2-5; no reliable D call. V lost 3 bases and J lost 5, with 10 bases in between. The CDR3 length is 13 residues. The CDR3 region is CASSFPTAETQYF. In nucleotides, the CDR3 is TGTGCCAGCAGTTTCCCAACCGCCGAGACCCAGTACTTC.